This TCR beta chain was captured in a study of T-cell reconstitution after alpha-beta-depleted transplantation in children. This clonotype was seen at least ten times. Researchers prepared the TCRbeta library using unique molecular identifiers, the study reports. Via MiXCR, TCRdb re-called the PCR reads, giving one row per CDR3 protein. This sample has 190,000 or so distinct CDR3 sequences, with about 6.8% found just once. The origin of this receptor is a human donor who donated a stem cell graft to a child with Wiskott-Aldrich syndrome. Sequenced here: PBMCs from the stem cell graft donor, sampled from the stem cell graft.

The CDR3 spells CASRQGRVTEAFF. The CDR3 DNA is TGTGCCAGCAGACAGGGAAGGGTCACTGAAGCTTTCTTT. The chain couples TRBV6-5 to TRBJ1-1; D is possibly TRBD1 (6 bases). Deletions cut 6 bases from V and 4 bases from J, with 12 bases between. Germline-derived CDR1 and CDR2 are MNHEY and SVGAGI. This CDR3 comprises 13 residues.